This T cell receptor beta chain was found in a study of radiation and T cells in renal cell carcinoma. Study in general: Nephrectomy followed 15 Gy stereotactic body radiation by 4 weeks. Findings and limits, study-wide: Top tumor clonotypes rose in blood 2 weeks post-radiation, then contracted.

Trimming took 2 bases from V and 4 from J, leaving 9 bases between them. The V gene's germline CDR1 is MNHEY and CDR2 SVGAGI. This CDR3 is built from 15 residues. Time point here: blood 2 weeks post-SBRT. Stated treatment: 15 Gy SBRT to primary tumor, nephrectomy 4 weeks later. Radiation-treated patients gave blood at baseline, week 2 and week 4. Here immunoSEQ multiplex PCR was the method, and the copy in TCRdb shows in-frame clones only, minus some. The data hold roughly 120,000 clones, with roughly four fifths observed a single time. Worth noting for this clone: What it binds is unknown.

Material: blood, obtained from a patient whose treatment included radiotherapy and nephrectomy. The J gene is TRBJ1-6, the V gene TRBV6-5; no reliable D call. This TCR was recovered from a woman aged 60-75 years with renal cell carcinoma. DNA of the CDR3: TGTGCCAGCAGTTACCGGACTGCGTATAATTCACCCCTCCACTTT. Translated, it gives CASSYRTAYNSPLHF.